This record looks at one TCR beta chain sequence and its context. iRepertoire HTBI primers and Arm-PCR of CDR3 regions built TCR beta libraries. TCRdb reprocessed the multiplex PCR reads with MiXCR, giving one entry per CDR3 protein. The sample has under 700,000 distinct CDR3 sequences, around 16% seen once. Specified time point: newly diagnosed GD, antithyroid drugs for less than 3 months. The TCR library was made from RNA that had been extracted from PBMCs in TRIzol. The entry originates in a study of regulatory T cells in long-lasting Graves disease. The overall study: Graves' patients with a new diagnosis had received antithyroid drugs under 3 months.

The CDR3 totals 16 residues. Trimming stripped 1 base from V and 0 bases from J, with 10 bases between. The same data also contributed to another study, on T cells in Graves' hyperthyroidism and ophthalmopathy.

The chain couples TRBV12-3 or TRBV12-4 to TRBJ2-1; the D gene is possibly TRBD1 (5 bases). This TCR came from a woman aged 35-65 years with Graves disease. Sample: peripheral blood mononuclear cells (PBMCs), taken at new diagnosis, from a patient treated with antithyroid drugs. The CDR3 DNA reads TGTGCCAGCAGTTTAGTCCGACAGAGCTCCTACAATGAGCAGTTCTTC. It specifies CASSLVRQSSYNEQFF.